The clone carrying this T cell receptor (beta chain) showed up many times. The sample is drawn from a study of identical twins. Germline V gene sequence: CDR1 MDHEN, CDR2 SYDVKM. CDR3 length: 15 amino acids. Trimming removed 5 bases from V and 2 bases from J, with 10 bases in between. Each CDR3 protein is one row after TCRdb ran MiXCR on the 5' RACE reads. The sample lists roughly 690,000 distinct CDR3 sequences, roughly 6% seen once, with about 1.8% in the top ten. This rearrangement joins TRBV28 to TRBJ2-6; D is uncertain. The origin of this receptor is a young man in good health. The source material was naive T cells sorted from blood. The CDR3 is CASSPPPPGANVLTF. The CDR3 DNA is TGTGCCAGCAGTCCCCCCCCCCCTGGGGCCAACGTCCTGACTTTC.